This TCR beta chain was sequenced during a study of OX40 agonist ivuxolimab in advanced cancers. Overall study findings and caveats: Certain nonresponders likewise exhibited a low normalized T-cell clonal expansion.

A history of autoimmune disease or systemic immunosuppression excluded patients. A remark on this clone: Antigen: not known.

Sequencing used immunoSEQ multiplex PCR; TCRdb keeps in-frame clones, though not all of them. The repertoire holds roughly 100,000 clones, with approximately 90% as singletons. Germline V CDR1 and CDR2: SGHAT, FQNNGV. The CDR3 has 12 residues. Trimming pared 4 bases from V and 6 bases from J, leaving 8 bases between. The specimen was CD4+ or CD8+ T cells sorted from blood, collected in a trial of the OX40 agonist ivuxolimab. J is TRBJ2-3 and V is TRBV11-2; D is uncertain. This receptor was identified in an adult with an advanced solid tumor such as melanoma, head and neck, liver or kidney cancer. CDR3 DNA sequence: TGTGCCAGCAGCTCCGTACTCGATACGCAGTATTTT. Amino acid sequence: CASSSVLDTQYF.